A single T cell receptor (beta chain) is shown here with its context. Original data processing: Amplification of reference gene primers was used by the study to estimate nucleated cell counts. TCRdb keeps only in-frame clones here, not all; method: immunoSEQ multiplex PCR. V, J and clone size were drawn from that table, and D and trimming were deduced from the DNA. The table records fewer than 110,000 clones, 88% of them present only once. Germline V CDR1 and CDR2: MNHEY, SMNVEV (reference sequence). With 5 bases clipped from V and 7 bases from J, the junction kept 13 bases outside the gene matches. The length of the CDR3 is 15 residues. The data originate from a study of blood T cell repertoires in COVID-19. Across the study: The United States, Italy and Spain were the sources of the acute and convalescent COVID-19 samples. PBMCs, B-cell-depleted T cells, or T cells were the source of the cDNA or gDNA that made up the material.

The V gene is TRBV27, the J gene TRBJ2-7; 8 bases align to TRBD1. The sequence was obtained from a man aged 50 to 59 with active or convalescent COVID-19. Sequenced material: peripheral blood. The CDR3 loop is CASSNRGVDVREQYF. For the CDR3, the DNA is TGTGCCAGCAGTAACAGGGGGGTGGACGTGCGGGAGCAGTACTTC.